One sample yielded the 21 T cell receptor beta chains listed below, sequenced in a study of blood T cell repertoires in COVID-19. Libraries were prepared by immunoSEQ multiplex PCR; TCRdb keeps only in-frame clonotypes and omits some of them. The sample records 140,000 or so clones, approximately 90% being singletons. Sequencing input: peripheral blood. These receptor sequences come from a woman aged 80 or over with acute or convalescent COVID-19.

This CDR3 is CASSFAAYSGNTIYF. DNA of the CDR3: TGTGCCAGCAGCTTCGCGGCCTACTCTGGAAACACCATATATTTT. The V call is TRBV11-2, the J call TRBJ1-3; D gene uncertain. The CDR3 consists of 15 residues. Trimming took 3 bases from V and 0 from J, leaving 9 bases between them. From germline, CDR1 is SGHAT and CDR2 FQNNGV.

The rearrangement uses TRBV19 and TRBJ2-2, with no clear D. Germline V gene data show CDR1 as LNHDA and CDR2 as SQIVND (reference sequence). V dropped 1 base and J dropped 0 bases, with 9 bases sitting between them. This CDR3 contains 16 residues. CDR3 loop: CASSIVAYTNTGELFF. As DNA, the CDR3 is TGTGCCAGTAGTATAGTGGCATACACGAACACCGGGGAGCTGTTTTTT.

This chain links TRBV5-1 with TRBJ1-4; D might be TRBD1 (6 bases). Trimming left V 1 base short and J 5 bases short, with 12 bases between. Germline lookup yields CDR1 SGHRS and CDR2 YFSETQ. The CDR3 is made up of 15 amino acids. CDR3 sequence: CASSLTGTRNEKLFF. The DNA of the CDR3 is TGCGCCAGCAGCTTGACCGGGACAAGGAATGAAAAACTGTTTTTT.

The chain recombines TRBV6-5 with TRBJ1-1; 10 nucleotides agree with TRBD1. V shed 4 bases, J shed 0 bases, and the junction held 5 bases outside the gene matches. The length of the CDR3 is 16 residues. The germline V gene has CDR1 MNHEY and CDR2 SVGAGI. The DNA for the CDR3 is TGTGCCAGCAGTTTTAGGACAGGGGGTGTGAACACTGAAGCTTTCTTT. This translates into CASSFRTGGVNTEAFF.

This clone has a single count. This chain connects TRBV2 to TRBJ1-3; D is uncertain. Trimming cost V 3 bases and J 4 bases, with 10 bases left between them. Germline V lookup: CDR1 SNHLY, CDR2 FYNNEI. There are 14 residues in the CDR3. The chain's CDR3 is CASSDRQRGNTIYF. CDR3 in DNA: TGTGCCAGCAGTGATCGGCAGAGGGGAAACACCATATATTTT.

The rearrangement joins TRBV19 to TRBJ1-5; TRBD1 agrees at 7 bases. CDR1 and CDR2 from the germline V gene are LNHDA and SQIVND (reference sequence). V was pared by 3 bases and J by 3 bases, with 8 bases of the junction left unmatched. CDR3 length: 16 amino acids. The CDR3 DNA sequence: TGTGCCAGTAGTATCCCCGAGGGACAGTTCAATCAGCCCCAGCATTTT. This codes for CASSIPEGQFNQPQHF.

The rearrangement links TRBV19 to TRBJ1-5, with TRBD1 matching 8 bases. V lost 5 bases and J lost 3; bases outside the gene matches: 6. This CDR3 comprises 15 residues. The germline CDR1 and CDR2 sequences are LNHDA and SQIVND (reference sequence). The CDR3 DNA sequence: TGTGCCAGTAGTCCGGACAGGGTCTACAATCAGCCCCAGCATTTT. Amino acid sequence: CASSPDRVYNQPQHF.

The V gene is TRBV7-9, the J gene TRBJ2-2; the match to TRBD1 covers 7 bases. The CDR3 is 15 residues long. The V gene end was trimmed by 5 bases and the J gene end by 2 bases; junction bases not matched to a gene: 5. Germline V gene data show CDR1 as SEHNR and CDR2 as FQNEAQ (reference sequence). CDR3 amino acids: CASSTNRGNTGELFF. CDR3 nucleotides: TGTGCCAGCAGCACGAACAGGGGAAACACCGGGGAGCTGTTTTTT.

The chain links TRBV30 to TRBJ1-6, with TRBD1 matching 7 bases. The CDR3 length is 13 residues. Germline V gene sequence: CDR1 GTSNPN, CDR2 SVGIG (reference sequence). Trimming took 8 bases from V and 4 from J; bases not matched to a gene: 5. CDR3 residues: CAIAGQYNSPLHF. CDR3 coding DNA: TGTGCCATAGCGGGACAGTATAATTCACCCCTCCACTTT.

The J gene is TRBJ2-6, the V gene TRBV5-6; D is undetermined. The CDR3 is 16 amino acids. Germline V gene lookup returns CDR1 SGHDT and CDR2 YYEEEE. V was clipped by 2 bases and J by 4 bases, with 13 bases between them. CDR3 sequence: CASSFGRLVGANVLTF. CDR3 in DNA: TGTGCCAGCAGCTTCGGCCGCCTAGTAGGGGCCAACGTCCTGACTTTC.

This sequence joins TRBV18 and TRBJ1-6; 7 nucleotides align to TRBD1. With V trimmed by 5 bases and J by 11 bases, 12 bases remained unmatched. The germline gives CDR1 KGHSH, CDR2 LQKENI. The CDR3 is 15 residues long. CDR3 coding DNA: TGTGCCAGCTCAGCCTTATCTACAGGGGTGGCACCCCTCCACTTT. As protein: CASSALSTGVAPLHF.

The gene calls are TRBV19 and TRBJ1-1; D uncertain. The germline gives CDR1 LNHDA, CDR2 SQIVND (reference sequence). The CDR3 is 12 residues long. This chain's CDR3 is CATGPLNTEAFF. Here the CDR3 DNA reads TGTGCAACTGGGCCATTGAACACTGAAGCTTTCTTT.

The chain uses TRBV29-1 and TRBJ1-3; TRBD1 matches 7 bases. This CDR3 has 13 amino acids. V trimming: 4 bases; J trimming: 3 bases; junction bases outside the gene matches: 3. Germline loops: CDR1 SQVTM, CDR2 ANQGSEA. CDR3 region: CSVGGTVGNTIYF. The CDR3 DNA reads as TGCAGCGTTGGAGGGACAGTTGGAAACACCATATATTTT.

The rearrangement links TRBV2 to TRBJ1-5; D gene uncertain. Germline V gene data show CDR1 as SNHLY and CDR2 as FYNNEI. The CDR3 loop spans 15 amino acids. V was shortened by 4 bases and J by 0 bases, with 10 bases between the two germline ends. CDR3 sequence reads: CASSAHLNSNQPQHF. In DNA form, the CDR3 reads TGTGCCAGCAGTGCACACCTTAATAGCAATCAGCCCCAGCATTTT.

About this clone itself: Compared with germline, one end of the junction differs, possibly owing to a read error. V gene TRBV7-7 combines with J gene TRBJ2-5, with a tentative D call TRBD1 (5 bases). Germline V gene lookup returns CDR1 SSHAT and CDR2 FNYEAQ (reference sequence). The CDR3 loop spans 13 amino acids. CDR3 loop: CASSTGVGETQYF. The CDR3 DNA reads TGTGCTAGCAGTACAGGAGTTGGAGAGACCCAGTACTTC.

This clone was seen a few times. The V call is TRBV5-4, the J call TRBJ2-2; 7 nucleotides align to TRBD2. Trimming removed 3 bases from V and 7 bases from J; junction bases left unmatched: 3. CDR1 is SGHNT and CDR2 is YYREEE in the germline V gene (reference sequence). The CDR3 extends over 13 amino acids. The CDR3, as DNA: TGTGCCAGCAGCTCCTCTAGCGGCGGGGAGCTGTTTTTT. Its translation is CASSSSSGGELFF.

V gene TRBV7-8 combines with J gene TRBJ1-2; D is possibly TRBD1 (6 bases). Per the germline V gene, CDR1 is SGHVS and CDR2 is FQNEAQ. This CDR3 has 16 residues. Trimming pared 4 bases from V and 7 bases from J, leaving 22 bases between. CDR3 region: CASSSRLGGRAGGYTF. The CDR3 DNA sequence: TGTGCCAGCAGCTCTAGATTAGGGGGTAGGGCGGGTGGCTACACCTTC.

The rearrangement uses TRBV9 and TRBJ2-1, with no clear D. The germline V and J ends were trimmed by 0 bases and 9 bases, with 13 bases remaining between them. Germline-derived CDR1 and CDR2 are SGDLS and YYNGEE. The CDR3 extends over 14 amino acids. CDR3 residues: CASSVGAVAGEQFF. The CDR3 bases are TGTGCCAGCAGCGTAGGGGCCGTCGCCGGTGAGCAGTTCTTC.

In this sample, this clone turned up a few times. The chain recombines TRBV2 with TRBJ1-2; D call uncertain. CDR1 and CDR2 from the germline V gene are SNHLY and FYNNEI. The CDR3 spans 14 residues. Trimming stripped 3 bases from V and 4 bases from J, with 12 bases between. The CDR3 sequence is CASSDNARSYGYTF. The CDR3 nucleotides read TGTGCCAGCAGTGATAATGCCAGAAGCTATGGCTACACCTTC.

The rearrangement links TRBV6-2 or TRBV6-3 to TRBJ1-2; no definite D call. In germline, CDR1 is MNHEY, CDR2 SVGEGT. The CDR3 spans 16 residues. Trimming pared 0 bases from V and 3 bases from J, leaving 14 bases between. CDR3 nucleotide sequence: TGTGCCAGCAGTTACTCGATGCGGGTAGAAGACTATGGCTACACCTTC. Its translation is CASSYSMRVEDYGYTF.

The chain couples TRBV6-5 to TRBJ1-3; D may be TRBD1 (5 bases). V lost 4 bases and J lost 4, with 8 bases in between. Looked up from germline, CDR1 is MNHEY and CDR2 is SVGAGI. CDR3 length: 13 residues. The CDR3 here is CASSSRQGNTIYF. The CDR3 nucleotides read TGTGCCAGCAGTTCCCGACAGGGAAACACCATATATTTT.